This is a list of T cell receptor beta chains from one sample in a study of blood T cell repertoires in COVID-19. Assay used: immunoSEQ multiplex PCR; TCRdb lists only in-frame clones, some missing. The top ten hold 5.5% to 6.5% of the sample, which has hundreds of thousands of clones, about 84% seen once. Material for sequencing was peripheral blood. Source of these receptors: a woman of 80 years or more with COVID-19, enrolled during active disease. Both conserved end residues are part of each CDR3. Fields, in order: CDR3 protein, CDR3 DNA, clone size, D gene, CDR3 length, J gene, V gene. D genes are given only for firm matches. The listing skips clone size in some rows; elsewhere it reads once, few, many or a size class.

CASGFQGDSNTGELFF | TGTGCTAGTGGTTTTCAGGGGGACTCGAACACCGGGGAGCTGTTTTTT | . | . | 16 | TRBJ2-2 | TRBV12-5
CASSYDWSGNQPQHF | TGTGCCAGCAGTTACGATTGGTCGGGCAATCAGCCCCAGCATTTT | . | . | 15 | TRBJ1-5 | TRBV6-5
CASSLDPGPGNTIYF | TGTGCCAGCAGCCTGGACCCAGGGCCTGGAAACACCATATATTTT | . | . | 15 | TRBJ1-3 | TRBV11-2
CASSLTSGGYNEQFF | TGTGCCAGCAGTTTAACTAGCGGGGGATACAATGAGCAGTTCTTC | . | TRBD2 | 15 | TRBJ2-1 | TRBV25-1
CATIHRRGQETQYF | TGCGCCACTATTCATCGCAGGGGACAAGAGACCCAGTACTTC | . | . | 14 | TRBJ2-5 | TRBV10-2
CASRDRGLGNSPLHF | TGTGCCAGCAGGGACAGGGGGCTTGGGAATTCACCCCTCCACTTT | . | TRBD1 | 15 | TRBJ1-6 | TRBV2
CASSQQGARQPQHF | TGTGCCAGCAGCCAGCAGGGGGCTAGGCAGCCCCAGCATTTT | . | TRBD1 | 14 | TRBJ1-5 | TRBV4-2
CASSLDDLKETQYF | TGCGCCAGCAGCTTGGATGACTTGAAGGAGACCCAGTACTTC | . | . | 14 | TRBJ2-5 | TRBV5-1
CASSQSSGSPGELFF | TGTGCCAGCAGCCAATCTAGCGGGTCCCCCGGGGAGCTGTTTTTT | . | TRBD2 | 15 | TRBJ2-2 | TRBV3-1/TRBV3-2
CASSYRGPGYGYTF | TGTGCCAGCAGTTACAGGGGGCCAGGCTATGGCTACACCTTC | . | TRBD1 | 14 | TRBJ1-2 | TRBV6-2/TRBV6-3
CAIRSSVANTGELFF | TGTGCCATCAGGTCTAGCGTCGCGAACACCGGGGAGCTGTTTTTT | few | . | 15 | TRBJ2-2 | TRBV10-3
CASSQQGWGTEAFF | TGTGCCAGCAGCCAACAGGGGTGGGGGACTGAAGCTTTCTTT | . | . | 14 | TRBJ1-1 | TRBV3-1/TRBV3-2
CASSLGLVGTDTQYF | TGTGCCAGCAGCCTCGGACTCGTGGGCACAGATACGCAGTATTTT | . | . | 15 | TRBJ2-3 | TRBV6-1
CASSQGDRTGNQPQHF | TGTGCCAGCAGCCAAGGGGACAGGACTGGCAATCAGCCCCAGCATTTT | . | TRBD1 | 16 | TRBJ1-5 | TRBV4-2
CASSLNEGGTSDTQYF | TGTGCCAGCAGCCTGAATGAGGGGGGGACGTCAGATACGCAGTATTTT | . | . | 16 | TRBJ2-3 | TRBV3-1/TRBV3-2
CASKPGQGRYEQFF | TGTGCCAGCAAACCGGGACAGGGACGTTATGAGCAGTTCTTC | . | TRBD1 | 14 | TRBJ2-1 | TRBV6-1
CAISESPQRGAAYEQYF | TGTGCCATCAGTGAGTCCCCCCAGCGGGGGGCAGCCTACGAGCAGTACTTC | . | TRBD2 | 17 | TRBJ2-7 | TRBV10-3
CASSAGGPYEQFF | TGTGCCAGCAGTGCGGGGGGGCCTTATGAGCAGTTCTTC | . | TRBD2 | 13 | TRBJ2-1 | TRBV6-6
CASSQQGPSGANVLTF | TGTGCCAGCAGCCAGCAGGGCCCGAGCGGGGCCAACGTCCTGACTTTC | . | . | 16 | TRBJ2-6 | TRBV3-1/TRBV3-2
CASRISGTANTEAFF | TGTGCCAGCAGAATTTCCGGGACAGCCAACACTGAAGCTTTCTTT | . | TRBD1 | 15 | TRBJ1-1 | TRBV28
CASSDSYGAGYTF | TGTGCCAGCAGTGACTCATACGGTGCGGGCTACACCTTC | . | . | 13 | TRBJ1-2 | TRBV6-4
CASGGDLGEKLFF | TGTGCCAGCGGGGGGGATTTAGGAGAAAAACTGTTTTTT | . | . | 13 | TRBJ1-4 | TRBV6-5
CASSSRGDRGYTEAFF | TGTGCCAGTAGTAGTCGGGGGGACAGGGGTTACACTGAAGCTTTCTTT | few | TRBD1 | 16 | TRBJ1-1 | TRBV19
CASRPGQGRTGELFF | TGCGCCAGCAGGCCGGGACAGGGAAGGACCGGGGAGCTGTTTTTT | . | TRBD1 | 15 | TRBJ2-2 | TRBV5-1
CASGEQGAYGYTF | TGTGCCAGCGGTGAACAGGGGGCCTATGGCTACACCTTC | . | TRBD1 | 13 | TRBJ1-2 | TRBV2
CASSLPSGGAPSTDTQYF | TGCGCCAGCAGCTTGCCTAGCGGGGGGGCCCCGAGCACAGATACGCAGTATTTT | . | TRBD2 | 18 | TRBJ2-3 | TRBV5-1
CASSRDSTVYGYTF | TGTGCCAGTAGTAGGGACTCGACGGTGTATGGCTACACCTTC | . | . | 14 | TRBJ1-2 | TRBV19
CASSEVRAGGATDTQYF | TGTGCCAGCAGTGAAGTAAGGGCGGGGGGGGCTACAGATACGCAGTATTTT | . | TRBD2 | 17 | TRBJ2-3 | TRBV2
CAWSTGPNYGYTF | TGTGCCTGGTCAACAGGGCCTAACTATGGCTACACCTTC | . | . | 13 | TRBJ1-2 | TRBV30
CASTMRQGISEKLFF | TGTGCCAGCACCATGAGACAGGGGATTAGTGAAAAACTGTTTTTT | . | TRBD1 | 15 | TRBJ1-4 | TRBV27
CASSADPGGSGSPLHF | TGTGCCAGCAGCGCGGACCCAGGGGGCTCGGGTTCACCCCTCCACTTT | . | TRBD1 | 16 | TRBJ1-6 | TRBV5-4
CASSEAGYGYTF | TGTGCCAGCAGCGAAGCAGGCTATGGCTACACCTTC | . | . | 12 | TRBJ1-2 | TRBV6-2/TRBV6-3
CASTPLAGAYNEQFF | TGTGCCAGCACCCCACTAGCGGGGGCCTACAATGAGCAGTTCTTC | . | TRBD2 | 15 | TRBJ2-1 | TRBV6-5
CASRAGQQYTEAFF | TGTGCCAGCAGGGCGGGTCAGCAGTACACTGAAGCTTTCTTT | . | . | 14 | TRBJ1-1 | TRBV28
CASILWGQGNNEQFF | TGTGCCAGCATCCTTTGGGGACAGGGCAACAATGAGCAGTTCTTC | . | TRBD1 | 15 | TRBJ2-1 | TRBV7-2
CASSFRSGGTNTEAFF | TGTGCCAGCAGCTTTAGGTCGGGAGGGACGAACACTGAAGCTTTCTTT | . | . | 16 | TRBJ1-1 | TRBV5-6
CASSRDIYGYTF | TGTGCCAGCAGCAGGGACATCTATGGCTACACCTTC | . | . | 12 | TRBJ1-2 | TRBV12-3/TRBV12-4
CASSTHANYGYTF | TGTGCCAGCAGCACCCATGCGAACTATGGCTACACCTTC | . | . | 13 | TRBJ1-2 | TRBV11-2
CASSERTGGNSPLHF | TGTGCCAGCAGCGAGCGGACAGGGGGAAATTCACCCCTCCACTTT | . | TRBD1 | 15 | TRBJ1-6 | TRBV7-3
CASSLGGAGNTIYF | TGTGCCAGCAGCCTCGGGGGGGCTGGAAACACCATATATTTT | . | . | 14 | TRBJ1-3 | TRBV3-1/TRBV3-2
CASSPLGQSHYNEQFF | TGTGCCAGCTCACCGCTGGGACAGAGCCACTACAATGAGCAGTTCTTC | . | TRBD1 | 16 | TRBJ2-1 | TRBV18
CASSRGGAAGNTIYF | TGTGCCAGCAGCAGAGGGGGGGCAGCTGGAAACACCATATATTTT | . | . | 15 | TRBJ1-3 | TRBV6-5
CATQGLGEKLFF | TGTGCCACCCAGGGGTTGGGTGAAAAACTGTTTTTT | . | . | 12 | TRBJ1-4 | TRBV12-3/TRBV12-4
CASSGGQGTTEAFF | TGTGCCAGCAGCGGGGGACAGGGGACCACTGAAGCTTTCTTT | . | TRBD1 | 14 | TRBJ1-1 | TRBV5-4
CASKGSSYEQYF | TGCGCCAGCAAAGGGAGCTCCTACGAGCAGTACTTC | . | . | 12 | TRBJ2-7 | TRBV5-1
CASSLSGTGVETQYF | TGCGCCAGCAGCTTGTCCGGGACAGGGGTTGAGACCCAGTACTTC | . | TRBD1 | 15 | TRBJ2-5 | TRBV5-1
CASSQDRSRTAQETQYF | TGCGCCAGCAGCCAAGATCGATCGAGGACAGCACAAGAGACCCAGTACTTC | once | . | 17 | TRBJ2-5 | TRBV4-1
CASSLGVGGNQPQHF | TGTGCCAGCAGCTTAGGCGTAGGAGGCAATCAGCCCCAGCATTTT | . | . | 15 | TRBJ1-5 | TRBV7-8
CASSSGTSGAGNEQFF | TGTGCCAGCAGTTCCGGGACTAGCGGGGCCGGGAATGAGCAGTTCTTC | . | TRBD2 | 16 | TRBJ2-1 | TRBV6-5
CASTISGANVLTF | TGTGCCAGCACCATCTCTGGGGCCAACGTCCTGACTTTC | . | . | 13 | TRBJ2-6 | TRBV27
CASSVARGNTEAFF | TGTGCCAGCAGTGTGGCCAGGGGGAACACTGAAGCTTTCTTT | . | . | 14 | TRBJ1-1 | TRBV2
CASSLEQGINQPQHF | TGTGCCAGCAGTTTAGAACAGGGGATTAATCAGCCCCAGCATTTT | . | TRBD1 | 15 | TRBJ1-5 | TRBV28
CASLRSGPGNTIYF | TGTGCCAGCTTACGTTCTGGGCCTGGAAACACCATATATTTT | . | . | 14 | TRBJ1-3 | TRBV28
CAWSARGTSGNTIYF | TGTGCCTGGAGCGCTAGGGGAACCTCTGGAAACACCATATATTTT | once | . | 15 | TRBJ1-3 | TRBV30
CASSFQTTGGLNTEAFF | TGTGCCAGCAGCTTTCAAACGACAGGGGGCTTGAACACTGAAGCTTTCTTT | . | TRBD1 | 17 | TRBJ1-1 | TRBV5-6